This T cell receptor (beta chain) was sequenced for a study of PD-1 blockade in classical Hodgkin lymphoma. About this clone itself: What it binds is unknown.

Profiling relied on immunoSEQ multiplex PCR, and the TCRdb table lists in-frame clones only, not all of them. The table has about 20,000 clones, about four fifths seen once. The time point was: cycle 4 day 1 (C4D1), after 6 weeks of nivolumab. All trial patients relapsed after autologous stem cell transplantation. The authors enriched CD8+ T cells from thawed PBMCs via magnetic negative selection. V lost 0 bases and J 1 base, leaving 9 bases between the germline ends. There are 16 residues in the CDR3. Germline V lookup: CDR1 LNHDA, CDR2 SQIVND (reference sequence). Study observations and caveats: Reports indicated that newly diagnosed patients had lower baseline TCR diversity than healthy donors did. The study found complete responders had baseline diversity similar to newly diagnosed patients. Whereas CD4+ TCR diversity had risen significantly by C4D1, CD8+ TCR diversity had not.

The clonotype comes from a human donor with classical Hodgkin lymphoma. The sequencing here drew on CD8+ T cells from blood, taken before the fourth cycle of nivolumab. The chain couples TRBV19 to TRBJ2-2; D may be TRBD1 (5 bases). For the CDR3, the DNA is TGTGCCAGTAGTATAGATGGGGCGGAGAACACCGGGGAGCTGTTTTTT. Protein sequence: CASSIDGAENTGELFF.